This T cell receptor beta chain was documented in a study of blood T cell repertoires in COVID-19 (dated by TCRdb to 2020 to 2022). With respect to the entire study: Samples from collaborators originated in the United States, Italy and Spain and spanned both the acute and convalescent phases of COVID-19. The prospective study material was composed of cDNA or gDNA derived from T cells, B-cell-depleted T cells, or PBMCs. The dataset comprised deeply sampled blood TCRbeta repertoires from subjects exposed to, actively infected with, or recovered from COVID-19. The repertoires were released in a freely available public database meant as a resource for research on the immune response to SARS-CoV-2. The samples were drawn from two sources: the first 160 participants of the ongoing ImmuneRACE study, and over 1,000 subjects contributed by 6 global collaborators. A de-identified subject ID, COVID-19 status, age in years and sex were almost always included in the sample metadata. Where available, HLA class I and class II types were taken from metadata supplied by the sample provider and were not determined by assay-based typing.

The immunoSEQ Assay, a bias-controlled multiplex PCR, was used to amplify TCRbeta CDR3 regions from genomic DNA. The paper's processing steps were these. The number of nucleated cells in each sample was estimated from the amplification of reference gene primers within the assay. To quantify the absolute abundance of each unique TCRbeta CDR3 rearrangement, sequence reads were collapsed and filtered. Productive Simpson clonality was computed per sample as the square root of Simpson's diversity index over productive rearrangements. What TCRdb holds here is the immuneACCESS table cut down to in-frame rearrangements. Part of the clones is not present; checked against another copy, under half of the missing clones reflect an unresolved V gene, and the others are unexplained. V, J and clone size are those of that table, while D and trimming were read from the DNA. The table for this sample lists about 110,000 clones; around 64% of them were counted only once. The ten largest account for about 2% of the sample.

General conclusions and limits of the study: Clinical and demographic metadata were provided uncurated, with the amount varying by source and participant.

Collaborating institutions collected whole blood in K2EDTA tubes following their own protocols. For TCRbeta analysis, collaborators shipped samples in one of three forms: frozen whole blood, isolated PBMCs, or DNA extracted from either of those sample types. As for this clone: Its antigen remains unidentified. It has no much larger one-base neighbor in the sample; base qualities were not kept.

V is reduced by 0 bases and J by 12 bases, leaving a spacing of 14 bases between them. From the cysteine through the phenylalanine, the CDR3 covers 13 amino acids. Only CDR3 DNA remains: 39 bases, in frame from the first base. Via the germline V gene, CDR1 is MNHEY and CDR2 SVGAGI. The TCR sequence derives from a woman aged 40 to 49 with acute or convalescent COVID-19. The sample taken for sequencing was peripheral blood. Here the chain combines TRBV6-5 and TRBJ1-1, with no confident D gene call. The bases read TGTGCCAGCAGTTACTCGATAGGCAGCGGAACTTTCTTT. Its protein is CASSYSIGSGTFF.